A selection of T cell receptor beta chains follows, all from one sample in a study of T cell responses to AZD1222 COVID-19 vaccine. TCRdb's copy holds only in-frame clones and misses some; the assay was immunoSEQ multiplex PCR. In the table there are over 150,000 clones, roughly 87% of which are singletons. The sample here was peripheral blood, taken on day 0 of AZD1222 vaccination. The receptors here all came from an adult in good health. Both conserved end residues are part of each CDR3. The D gene is left open where the match is weak. Size values are once, few and many counts, or a class for expanded clones, and some rows have none.

J gene	V gene	clone size	D gene	CDR3 DNA	CDR3 protein
TRBJ2-7	TRBV11-2	-	TRBD2	TGTGCCAGCAGCTCCACTAGCGGGACTCCCTACGAGCAGTACTTC	CASSSTSGTPYEQYF
TRBJ1-2	TRBV7-9	-	TRBD1	TGTGCCAGCAGCTTAGCAGGGCAGGGGGCCTATGGCTACACCTTC	CASSLAGQGAYGYTF
TRBJ2-7	TRBV6-5	-	TRBD1	TGTGCCAGCAGTTGGGACAGGGCCCTTGGCGAGCAGTACTTC	CASSWDRALGEQYF
TRBJ2-6	TRBV19	once	-	TGTGCCAGTAAAGGGAGAGACAGCGGACTTTCTGGGGCCAACGTCCTGACTTTC	CASKGRDSGLSGANVLTF
TRBJ2-2	TRBV19	-	TRBD1	TGTGCCAGTAGTGGGACAGGTGGGACCGGGGAGCTGTTTTTT	CASSGTGGTGELFF
TRBJ2-3	TRBV19	-	-	TGTGCCAGTAGTCCCTATCAGGGGATCACAGATACGCAGTATTTT	CASSPYQGITDTQYF
TRBJ2-1	TRBV4-2	-	-	TGTGCCAGCAGCCACCACCCCGGGGCGGGGATCGGCCCTAGCTCCTACAATGAGCAGTTCTTC	CASSHHPGAGIGPSSYNEQFF
TRBJ1-2	TRBV4-1	-	-	TGCGCCAGCAGCCATGCCGCCGACCAGGGCTATGGCTACACCTTC	CASSHAADQGYGYTF
TRBJ1-2	TRBV6-6	once	TRBD1	TGTGCCAGCAGTGGCGGACAGGGTGGCTATGGCTACACCTTC	CASSGGQGGYGYTF
TRBJ1-1	TRBV6-1	-	TRBD1	TGTGCCAGCAGTGGACCGCGGACAGGGCCGGCCGCCGGGAACACTGAAGCTTTCTTT	CASSGPRTGPAAGNTEAFF
TRBJ2-2	TRBV5-1	-	-	TGCGCCAGCAGCTCCACAGATACCGGGGAGCTGTTTTTT	CASSSTDTGELFF
TRBJ1-1	TRBV29-1	-	TRBD1	TGCAGCGTTGATGGTTCAGGGGGCGTAAACACTGAAGCTTTCTTT	CSVDGSGGVNTEAFF
TRBJ2-7	TRBV6-5	-	-	TGTGCCAGCAGTTCTACGTCGGCAGGGGACTCCTACGAGCAGTACTTC	CASSSTSAGDSYEQYF
TRBJ2-1	TRBV10-2	-	-	TGCGCCAGCAGCCTTACCGGGGGAGGGGGCAATGAGCAGTTCTTC	CASSLTGGGGNEQFF
TRBJ2-7	TRBV29-1	-	-	TGCAGCGTTGTTAGCGGAGGTCCCTACGAGCAGTACTTC	CSVVSGGPYEQYF
TRBJ1-1	TRBV27	once	-	TGTGCCAGCAGTTTCAGTGAGAACACTGAAGCTTTCTTT	CASSFSENTEAFF
TRBJ1-6	TRBV4-1	-	-	TGCGCCAGCAGCCAATCGGGGTTGGGGAATTCACCCCTCCACTTT	CASSQSGLGNSPLHF
TRBJ2-7	TRBV6-5	-	TRBD1	TGTGCCAGCAGTCAAAACAGGGGGCCCTCCTACGAGCAGTACTTC	CASSQNRGPSYEQYF
TRBJ2-1	TRBV27	-	TRBD2	TGTGCCAGCAGTTTAAGCCGTAGCGGGCATTCCTACAATGAGCAGTTCTTC	CASSLSRSGHSYNEQFF
TRBJ2-1	TRBV4-2	once	-	TGTGCCAGCAGCCAAGAGATATTCCGGGACTTCAGCTCCTACAATGAGCAGTTCTTC	CASSQEIFRDFSSYNEQFF
TRBJ1-4	TRBV28	-	-	TGTGCCAGCAGTTTGCCACCGGGACACAATGAAAAACTGTTTTTT	CASSLPPGHNEKLFF
TRBJ1-1	TRBV30	once	-	TGTGCCAGTTCGTGGGGGTTCACTGAAGCTTTCTTT	CASSWGFTEAFF
TRBJ2-3	TRBV4-1	-	TRBD2	TGCGCCAGCAGACAGACTAGCGGGTATGTAGGTACGCAGTATTTT	CASRQTSGYVGTQYF
TRBJ1-5	TRBV28	-	-	TGTGCCAGCAGTCCTGGGGACATTAGCAATCAGCCCCAGCATTTT	CASSPGDISNQPQHF
TRBJ2-3	TRBV25-1	-	TRBD2	TGTGCCAGCAGTGAATACGCGGGAGTGACGAATACGCAGTATTTT	CASSEYAGVTNTQYF
TRBJ2-1	TRBV9	once	-	TGTGCCAGCAGCAGTCCCCGACAGAGCTCCTACAATGAGCAGTTCTTC	CASSSPRQSSYNEQFF
TRBJ1-1	TRBV19	-	TRBD1	TGTGCCATCTCAGGGGGCTGGAGCACTGAAGCTTTCTTT	CAISGGWSTEAFF
TRBJ2-3	TRBV30	-	TRBD2	TGTGCCTGGAGTGTCGGGCTAGCGGGAGGGGGAGATACGCAGTATTTT	CAWSVGLAGGGDTQYF